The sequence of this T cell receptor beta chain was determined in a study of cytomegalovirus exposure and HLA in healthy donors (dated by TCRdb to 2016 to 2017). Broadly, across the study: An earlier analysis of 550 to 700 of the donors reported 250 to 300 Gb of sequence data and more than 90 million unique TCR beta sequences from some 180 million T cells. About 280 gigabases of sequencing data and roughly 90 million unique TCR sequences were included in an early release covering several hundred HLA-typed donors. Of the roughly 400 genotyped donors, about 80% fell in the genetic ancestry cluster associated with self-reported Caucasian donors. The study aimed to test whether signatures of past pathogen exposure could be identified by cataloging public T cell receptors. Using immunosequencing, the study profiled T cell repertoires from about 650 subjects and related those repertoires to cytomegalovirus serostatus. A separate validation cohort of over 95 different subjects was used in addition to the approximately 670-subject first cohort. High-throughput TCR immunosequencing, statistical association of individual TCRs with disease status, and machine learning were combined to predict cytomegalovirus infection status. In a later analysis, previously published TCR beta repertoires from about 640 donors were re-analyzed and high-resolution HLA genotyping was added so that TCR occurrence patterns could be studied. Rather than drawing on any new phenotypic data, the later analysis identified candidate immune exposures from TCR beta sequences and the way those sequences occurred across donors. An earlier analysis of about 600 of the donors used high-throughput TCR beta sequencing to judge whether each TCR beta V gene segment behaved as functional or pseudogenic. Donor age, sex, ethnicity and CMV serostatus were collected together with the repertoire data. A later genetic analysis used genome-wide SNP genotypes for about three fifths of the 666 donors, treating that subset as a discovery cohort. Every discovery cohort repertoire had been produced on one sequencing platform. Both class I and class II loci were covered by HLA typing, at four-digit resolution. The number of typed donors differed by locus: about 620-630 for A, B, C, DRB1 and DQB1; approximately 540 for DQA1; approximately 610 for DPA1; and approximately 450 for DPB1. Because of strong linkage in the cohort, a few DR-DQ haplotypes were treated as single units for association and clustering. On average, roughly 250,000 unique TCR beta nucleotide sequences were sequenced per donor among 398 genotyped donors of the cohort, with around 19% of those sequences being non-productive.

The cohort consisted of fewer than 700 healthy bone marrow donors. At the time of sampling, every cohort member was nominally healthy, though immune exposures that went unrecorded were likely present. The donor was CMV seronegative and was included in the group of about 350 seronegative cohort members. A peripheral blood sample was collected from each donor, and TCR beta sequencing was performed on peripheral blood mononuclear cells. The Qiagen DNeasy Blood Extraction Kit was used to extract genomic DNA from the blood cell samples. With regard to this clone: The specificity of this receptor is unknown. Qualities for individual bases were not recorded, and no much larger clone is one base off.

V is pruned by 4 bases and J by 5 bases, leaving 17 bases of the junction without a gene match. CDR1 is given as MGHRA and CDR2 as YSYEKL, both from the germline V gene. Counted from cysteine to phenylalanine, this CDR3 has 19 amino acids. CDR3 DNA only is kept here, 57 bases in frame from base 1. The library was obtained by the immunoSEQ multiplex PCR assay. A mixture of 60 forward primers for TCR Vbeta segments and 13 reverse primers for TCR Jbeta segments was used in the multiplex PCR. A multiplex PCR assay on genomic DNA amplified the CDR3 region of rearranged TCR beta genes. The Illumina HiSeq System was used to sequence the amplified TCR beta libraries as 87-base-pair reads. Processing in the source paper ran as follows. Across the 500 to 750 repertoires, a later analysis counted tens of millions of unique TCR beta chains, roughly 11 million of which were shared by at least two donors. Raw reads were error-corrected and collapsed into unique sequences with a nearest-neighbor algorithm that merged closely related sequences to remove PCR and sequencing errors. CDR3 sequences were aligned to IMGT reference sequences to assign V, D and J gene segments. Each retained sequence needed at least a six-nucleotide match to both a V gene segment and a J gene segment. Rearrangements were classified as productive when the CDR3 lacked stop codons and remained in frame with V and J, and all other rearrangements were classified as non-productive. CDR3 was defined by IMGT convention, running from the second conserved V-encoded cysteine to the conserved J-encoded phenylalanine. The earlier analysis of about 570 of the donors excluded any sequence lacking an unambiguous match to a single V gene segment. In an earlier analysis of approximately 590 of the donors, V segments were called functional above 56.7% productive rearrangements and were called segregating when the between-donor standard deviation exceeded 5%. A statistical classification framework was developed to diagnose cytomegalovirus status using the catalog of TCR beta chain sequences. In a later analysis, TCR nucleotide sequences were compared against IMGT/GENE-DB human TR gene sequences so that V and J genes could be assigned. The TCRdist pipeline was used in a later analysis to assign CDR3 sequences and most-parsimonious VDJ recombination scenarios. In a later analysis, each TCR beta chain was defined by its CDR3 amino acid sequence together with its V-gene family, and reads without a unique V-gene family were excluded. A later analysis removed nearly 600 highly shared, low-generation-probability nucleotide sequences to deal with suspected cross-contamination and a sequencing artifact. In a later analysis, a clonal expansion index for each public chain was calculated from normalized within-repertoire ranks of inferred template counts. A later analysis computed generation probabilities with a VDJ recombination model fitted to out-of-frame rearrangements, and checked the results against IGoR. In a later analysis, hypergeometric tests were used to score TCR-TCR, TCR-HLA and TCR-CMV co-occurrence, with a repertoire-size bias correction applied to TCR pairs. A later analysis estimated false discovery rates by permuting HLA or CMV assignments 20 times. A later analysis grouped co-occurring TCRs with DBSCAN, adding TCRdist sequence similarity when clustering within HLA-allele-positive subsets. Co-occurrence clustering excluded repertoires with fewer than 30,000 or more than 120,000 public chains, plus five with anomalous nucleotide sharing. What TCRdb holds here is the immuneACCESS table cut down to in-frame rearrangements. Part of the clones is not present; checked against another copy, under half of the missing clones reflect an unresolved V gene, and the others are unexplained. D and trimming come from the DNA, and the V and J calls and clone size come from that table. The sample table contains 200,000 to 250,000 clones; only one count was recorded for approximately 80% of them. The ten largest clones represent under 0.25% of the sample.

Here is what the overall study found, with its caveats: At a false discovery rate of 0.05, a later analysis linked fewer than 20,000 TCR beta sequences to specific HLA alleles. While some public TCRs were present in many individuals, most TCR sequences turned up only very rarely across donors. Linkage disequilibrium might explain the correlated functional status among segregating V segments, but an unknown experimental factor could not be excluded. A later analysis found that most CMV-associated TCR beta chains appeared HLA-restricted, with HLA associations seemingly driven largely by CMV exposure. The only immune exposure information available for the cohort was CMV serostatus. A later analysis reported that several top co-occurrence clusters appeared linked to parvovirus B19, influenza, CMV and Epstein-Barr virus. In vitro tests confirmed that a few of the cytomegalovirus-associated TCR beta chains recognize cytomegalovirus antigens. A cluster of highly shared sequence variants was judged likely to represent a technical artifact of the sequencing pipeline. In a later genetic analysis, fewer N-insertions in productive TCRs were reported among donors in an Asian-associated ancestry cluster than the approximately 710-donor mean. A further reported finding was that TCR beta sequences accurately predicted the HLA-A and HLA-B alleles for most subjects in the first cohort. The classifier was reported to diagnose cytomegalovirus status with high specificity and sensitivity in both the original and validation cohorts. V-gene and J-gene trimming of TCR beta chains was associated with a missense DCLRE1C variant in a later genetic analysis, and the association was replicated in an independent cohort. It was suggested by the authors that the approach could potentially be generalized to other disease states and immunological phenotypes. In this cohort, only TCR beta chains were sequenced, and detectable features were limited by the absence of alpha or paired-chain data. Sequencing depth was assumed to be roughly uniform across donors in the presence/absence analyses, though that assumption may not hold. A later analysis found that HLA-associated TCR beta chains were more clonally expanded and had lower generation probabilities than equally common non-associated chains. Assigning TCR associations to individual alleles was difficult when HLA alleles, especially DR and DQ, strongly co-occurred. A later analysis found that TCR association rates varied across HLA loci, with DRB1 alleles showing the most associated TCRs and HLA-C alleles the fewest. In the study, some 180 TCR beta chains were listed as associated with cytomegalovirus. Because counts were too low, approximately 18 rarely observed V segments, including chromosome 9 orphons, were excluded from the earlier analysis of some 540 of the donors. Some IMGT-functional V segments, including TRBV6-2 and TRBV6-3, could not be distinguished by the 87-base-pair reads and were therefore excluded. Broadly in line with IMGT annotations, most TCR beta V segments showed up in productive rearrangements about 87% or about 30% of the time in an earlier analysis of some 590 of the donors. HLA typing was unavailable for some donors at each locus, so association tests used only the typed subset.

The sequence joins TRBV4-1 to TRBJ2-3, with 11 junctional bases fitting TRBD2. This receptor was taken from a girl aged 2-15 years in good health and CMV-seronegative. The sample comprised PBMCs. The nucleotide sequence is TGCGCCAGCAGCCCCGGGCCGCATAGCGGGGGGGGCACCGGAGATACGCAGTATTTT. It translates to CASSPGPHSGGGTGDTQYF.